The clone carrying this T cell receptor beta chain was seen a handful of times. Its antigen is still unknown. The CDR3 is made up of 15 amino acids. Germline V gene data show CDR1 as ENHRY and CDR2 as SYGVKD. Losses at the gene ends were 4 bases for V and 3 bases for J; bases not matched to a gene: 4. These data belong to a study of T cells after yellow fever vaccination. The study, taken as a whole, reports: Primary-vaccination clones mostly resurfaced post-booster (approximately 96% CD4, more than 80% CD8). Highly abundant clonotypes carried over from the bulk population could end up in FACS-sorted repertoires as contaminants.

UMIs were added to TCR cDNA along with a universal primer site when it was made by 5'RACE template switching. TCRdb ran MiXCR on the 5' RACE reads and lists one entry per CDR3 protein. This sample yields about 310,000 distinct CDR3 sequences, of which more than 3% are seen a single time; about 20% belongs to the top ten. The chain uses TRBV10-3 and TRBJ1-5; 9 nucleotides match TRBD1. The TCR comes from a man aged 18 to 30 who received the YFV17D yellow fever vaccine. The sample consisted of PBMCs, taken on the day of the yellow fever booster vaccination. This CDR3 reads CAISVGQGYNQPQHF. As DNA, the CDR3 is TGTGCCATCAGTGTCGGACAGGGGTACAATCAGCCCCAGCATTTT.